The sequence of this TCR beta chain was determined in a study of shared clonotypes between healthy human individuals. CDR3 length equals 14 residues. Trimming removed 0 bases at V and 5 bases at J, with 10 bases between. From germline, CDR1 is MNHEY and CDR2 SVGAGI. Each subset's genomic DNA was split evenly across several immunoSEQ plates. Assay used: immunoSEQ multiplex PCR; TCRdb lists only in-frame clones, some missing. Altogether 2.3 million or so clones are present, 85% to 95% being singletons, with the ten largest covering roughly 0.36%. The rearrangement joins TRBV6-5 to TRBJ2-5, with a possible D match to TRBD1 (5 bases). This sequence originates from a young man in good health. Some clones in this sample may be carry-over from other donors' samples. Sequencing input: naive CD4+ T cells from PBMCs. Subset in this sample: CD45RA+ positively selected. The DNA for the CDR3 is TGTGCCAGCAGTTACTCGGGGCACAGGGAGACCCAGTACTTC. Translation: CASSYSGHRETQYF.